Listed here are 17 T cell receptor beta chains from one sample, sequenced in a study of cytomegalovirus exposure and HLA in healthy donors. TCRdb keeps only in-frame clones here, not all; method: immunoSEQ multiplex PCR. Of 200,000 to 300,000 clones listed, about 86% were seen once; the top ten hold over 0.95%. The sequenced sample was PBMCs. The receptors here all came from a woman in her 30s in good health and CMV-seropositive.

CDR3 DNA sequence: TGCGCCAGCAGACTGAGGGAGGTGGAGCGCTCTGGGGCCAACGTCCTGACTTTC. Translation: CASRLREVERSGANVLTF. The J gene is TRBJ2-6, the V gene TRBV5-1, with D perhaps TRBD2 (6 bases). Germline CDR1 reads SGHRS; CDR2 reads YFSETQ. Trimming stripped 5 bases from V and 0 bases from J, with 18 bases between. The CDR3 runs to 18 residues.

A word on this clone: Other DNA sequences of this sample code for an identical CDR3. The V and J genes are TRBV27 and TRBJ1-1; possible D gene TRBD1, 5 bases. Looked up from germline, CDR1 is MNHEY and CDR2 is SMNVEV (reference sequence). The length of the CDR3 is 14 residues. Trimming removed 2 bases at V and 0 bases at J, with 7 bases between. The CDR3, as DNA: TGTGCCAGCAGTTTAGCAGGGATGAACACTGAAGCTTTCTTT. Translating gives CASSLAGMNTEAFF.

As regards this clone: Different DNA sequences within this sample yield the same CDR3. J is TRBJ2-3 and V is TRBV5-1; the D is unclear. The CDR3 extends over 14 amino acids. The germline gives CDR1 SGHRS, CDR2 YFSETQ. Trimming removed 0 bases at V and 0 bases at J, with 5 bases between. CDR3 sequence reads: CASSLDGSTDTQYF. DNA of the CDR3: TGCGCCAGCAGCTTGGACGGGAGCACAGATACGCAGTATTTT.

The chain recombines TRBV7-8 with TRBJ2-1, with 9 positions matching TRBD1. V dropped 5 bases and J dropped 7; count of bases not matched to a gene: 9. The CDR3 runs 15 residues. Germline CDR1 reads SGHVS; CDR2 reads FQNEAQ. The CDR3 loop reads CASSKRGQGFNEQFF. CDR3 in DNA: TGTGCCAGCAGCAAAAGGGGACAGGGTTTTAATGAGCAGTTCTTC.

The J gene is TRBJ1-1, the V gene TRBV19; D is unresolved. There are 14 residues in the CDR3. Germline assignment: CDR1 LNHDA and CDR2 SQIVND (reference sequence). Trimming took off 5 bases at V and 2 bases at J, with 12 bases between the two ends. DNA for the CDR3: TGTGCCAGTAGTGTTAGCGGGCTAAACACTGAAGCTTTCTTT. It is translated as CASSVSGLNTEAFF. Full variable domain (outside the CDR3, taken from reference TRBV19 and TRBJ1-1): DGGITQSPKYLFRKEGQNVTLSCEQNLNHDAMYWYRQDPGQGLRLIYYSQIVNDFQKGDIAEGYSVSREKKESFPLTVTSAQKNPTAFYLCASSVSGLNTEAFFGQGTRLTVV.

V and J are TRBV27 and TRBJ2-1; D remains unclear. The germline CDR1 and CDR2 sequences are MNHEY and SMNVEV (reference sequence). The CDR3 is made up of 15 amino acids. Trimming cost V 5 bases and J 4 bases, with 15 bases left between them. CDR3 residues: CASSLTPTDYNEQFF. In nucleotides, the CDR3 is TGTGCCAGCAGTCTTACACCAACCGATTACAATGAGCAGTTCTTC.

This clone was seen only a few times. The rearrangement links TRBV11-3 to TRBJ1-5, with TRBD1 matching 8 bases. The germline V gene encodes CDR1 SGHNT and CDR2 YENEEA. The CDR3 covers 15 residues. J lost 6 bases, V lost 1 base, and 5 bases had no gene match. The CDR3 region has the DNA TGTGCCAGCAGCTTAGGGACAGGGTCGGCTCAGCCCCAGCATTTT. It encodes CASSLGTGSAQPQHF.

The J gene is TRBJ2-7, the V gene TRBV28; TRBD1 might be the D (6 bases). This CDR3 has 14 residues. V lost 6 bases and J lost 8, with 20 bases in between. Germline V lookup: CDR1 MDHEN, CDR2 SYDVKM. For the CDR3, the DNA is TGTGCCAGCAGAACCTCTCTACAGGGCGTCAAGCAGTACTTC. As protein: CASRTSLQGVKQYF. The full variable domain, its missing parts supplied by reference TRBV28 and TRBJ2-7, is DVKVTQSSRYLVKRTGEKVFLECVQDMDHENMFWYRQDPGLGLRLIYFSYDVKMKEKGDIPEGYSVSREKKERFSLILESASTNQTSMYLCASRTSLQGVKQYFGPGTRLTVT.

Only a few counts were recorded for this clone. This sequence joins TRBV7-9 and TRBJ2-4, with D perhaps TRBD1 (5 bases). Germline lookup yields CDR1 SEHNR and CDR2 FQNEAQ (reference sequence). This CDR3 has 14 amino acids. V was clipped by 5 bases and J by 2 bases, with 10 bases between them. The CDR3 nucleotides are TGTGCCAGCAGCCCTCAGGGTCCCAAAAACATTCAGTACTTC. Amino acids: CASSPQGPKNIQYF. Complete variable domain (other parts from reference TRBV7-9 and TRBJ2-4): DTGVSQNPRHKITKRGQNVTFRCDPISEHNRLYWYRQTLGQGPEFLTYFQNEAQLEKSRLLSDRFSAERPKGSFSTLEIQRTEQGDSAMYLCASSPQGPKNIQYFGAGTRLSVL.

This clone was recorded once. The genes are TRBV2 and TRBJ2-7; TRBD2 might be the D (6 bases). From germline, CDR1 is SNHLY and CDR2 FYNNEI. The V end was cut by 7 bases, the J end by 2 bases, with 21 bases between. There are 16 residues in the CDR3. The CDR3 nucleotides are TGTGCCAGCAATCGGGCTTACTCCGGGAGCCCCTACGAGCAGTACTTC. As protein: CASNRAYSGSPYEQYF.

In its sample, this clone was seen a few times. This chain links TRBV18 with TRBJ2-7; maybe TRBD1 (7 bases). Trimming stripped 1 base from V and 4 bases from J, with 11 bases between. The CDR3 loop spans 14 amino acids. The germline V gene has CDR1 KGHSH and CDR2 LQKENI. In DNA, the CDR3 is TGTGCCAGCTCACCACAGGGGGCGGGATACGAGCAGTACTTC. Translated: CASSPQGAGYEQYF.

The CDR3 protein is CAIPGQGTKEKLFF. The CDR3 region has the DNA TGTGCCATCCCGGGACAGGGAACGAAGGAAAAACTGTTTTTT. The chain is built from TRBV2 and TRBJ1-4, with 9 bases lining up with TRBD1. The J segment lost 8 bases and the V segment lost 10 bases, leaving 11 bases of the junction unmatched. Germline V CDR1 and CDR2: SNHLY, FYNNEI. The CDR3 is 14 amino acids. The full variable domain, rest sourced from reference TRBV2 and TRBJ1-4, is EPEVTQTPSHQVTQMGQEVILRCVPISNHLYFYWYRQILGQKVEFLVSFYNNEISEKSEIFDDQFSVERPDGSNFTLKIRSTKLEDSAMYFCAIPGQGTKEKLFFGSGTQLSVL.

This chain joins TRBV5-1 and TRBJ2-7; TRBD2 agrees at 10 bases. In germline, CDR1 is SGHRS, CDR2 YFSETQ. Trimming took 3 bases from V and 9 from J; bases not matched to a gene: 12. This CDR3 is built from 15 residues. The CDR3, as DNA: TGCGCCAGCAGCTCGGACGCAGCGGGAGGGCCCGCGCAGTACTTC. This gives the protein CASSSDAAGGPAQYF.

The genes are TRBV28 and TRBJ2-1, with D uncertain. Germline lookup yields CDR1 MDHEN and CDR2 SYDVKM. V lost 1 base and J lost 0, with 16 bases in between. This CDR3 has 18 residues. The CDR3 region is CASSLSRAGFSSYNEQFF. The CDR3 coding sequence is TGTGCCAGCAGTTTATCCCGAGCAGGCTTTAGCTCCTACAATGAGCAGTTCTTC.

This chain joins TRBV7-3 and TRBJ1-1; unclear D gene. CDR1 and CDR2 (germline): SGHTA, FQGTGA. The CDR3 contains 13 residues. Trimming removed 5 bases from V and 2 bases from J, with 9 bases in between. CDR3 in amino acids: CASSPNANTEAFF. The CDR3 DNA sequence: TGTGCCAGCAGCCCTAATGCAAACACTGAAGCTTTCTTT.

J is TRBJ2-3 and V is TRBV7-9; 11 bases line up with TRBD2. The CDR3 length is 16 residues. V was pared by 4 bases and J by 3 bases, with 6 bases of the junction left unmatched. Germline lookup yields CDR1 SEHNR and CDR2 FQNEAQ (reference sequence). In nucleotides, the CDR3 is TGTGCCAGCAGCTCAGGACTAGCGGGTAGTACAGATACGCAGTATTTT. Its protein is CASSSGLAGSTDTQYF.

J is TRBJ2-7 and V is TRBV10-3, with 11 bases aligning to TRBD2. There are 14 residues in the CDR3. CDR1 is ENHRY and CDR2 is SYGVKD in the germline V gene. J lost 7 bases, V lost 11 bases, and 13 bases had no gene match. CDR3 sequence reads: CAAGLAGGDREQYF. The CDR3, as DNA: TGTGCCGCCGGCTTAGCGGGGGGGGATCGGGAGCAGTACTTC.